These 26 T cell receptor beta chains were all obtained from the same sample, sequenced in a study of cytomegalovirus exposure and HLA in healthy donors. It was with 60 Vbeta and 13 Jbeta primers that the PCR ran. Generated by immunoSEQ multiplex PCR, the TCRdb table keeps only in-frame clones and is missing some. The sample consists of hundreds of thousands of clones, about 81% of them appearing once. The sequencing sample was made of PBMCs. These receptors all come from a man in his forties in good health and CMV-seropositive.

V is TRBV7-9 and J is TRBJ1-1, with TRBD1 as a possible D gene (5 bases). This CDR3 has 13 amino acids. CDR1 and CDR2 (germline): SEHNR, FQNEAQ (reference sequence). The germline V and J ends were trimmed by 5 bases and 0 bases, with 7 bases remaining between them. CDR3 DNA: TGTGCCAGCAGCCGGGGGGTGAACACTGAAGCTTTCTTT. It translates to CASSRGVNTEAFF.

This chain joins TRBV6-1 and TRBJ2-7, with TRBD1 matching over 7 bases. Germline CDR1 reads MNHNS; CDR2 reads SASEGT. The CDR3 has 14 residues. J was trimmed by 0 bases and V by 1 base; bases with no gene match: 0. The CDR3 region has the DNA TGTGCCAGCAGTGAAGGGACAGGCTCCTACGAGCAGTACTTC. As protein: CASSEGTGSYEQYF.

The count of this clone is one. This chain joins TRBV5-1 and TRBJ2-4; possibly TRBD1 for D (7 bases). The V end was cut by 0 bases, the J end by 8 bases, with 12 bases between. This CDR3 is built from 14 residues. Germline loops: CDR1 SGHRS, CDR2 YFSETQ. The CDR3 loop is CASSLADREDIQYF. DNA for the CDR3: TGCGCCAGCAGCTTGGCTGACAGGGAGGACATTCAGTACTTC.

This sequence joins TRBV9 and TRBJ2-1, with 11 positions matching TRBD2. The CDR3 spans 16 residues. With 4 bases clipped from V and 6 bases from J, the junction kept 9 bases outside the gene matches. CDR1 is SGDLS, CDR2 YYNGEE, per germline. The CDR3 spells CASSSLAGGPGNEQFF. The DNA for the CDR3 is TGTGCCAGCAGCTCCTTAGCGGGAGGGCCGGGCAATGAGCAGTTCTTC.

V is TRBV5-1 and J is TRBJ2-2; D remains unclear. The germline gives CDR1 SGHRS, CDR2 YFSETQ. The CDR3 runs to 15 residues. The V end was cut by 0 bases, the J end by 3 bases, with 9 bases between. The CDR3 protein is CASSLGHPYTGELFF. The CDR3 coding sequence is TGCGCCAGCAGCTTGGGACATCCATACACCGGGGAGCTGTTTTTT.

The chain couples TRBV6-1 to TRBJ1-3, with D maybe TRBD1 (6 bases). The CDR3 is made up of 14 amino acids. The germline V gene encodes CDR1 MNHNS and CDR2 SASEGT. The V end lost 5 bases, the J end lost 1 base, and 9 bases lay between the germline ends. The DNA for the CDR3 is TGTGCCAGCAGTCAACAGGGTTCTGGAAACACCATATATTTT. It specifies CASSQQGSGNTIYF.

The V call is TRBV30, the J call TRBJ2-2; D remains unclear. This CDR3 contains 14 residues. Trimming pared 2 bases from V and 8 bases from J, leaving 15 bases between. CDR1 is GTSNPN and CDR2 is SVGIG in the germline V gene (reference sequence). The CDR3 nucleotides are TGTGCCTGGAGTTTTAGCTCCCGACTGGGGGAGCTGTTTTTT. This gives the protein CAWSFSSRLGELFF.

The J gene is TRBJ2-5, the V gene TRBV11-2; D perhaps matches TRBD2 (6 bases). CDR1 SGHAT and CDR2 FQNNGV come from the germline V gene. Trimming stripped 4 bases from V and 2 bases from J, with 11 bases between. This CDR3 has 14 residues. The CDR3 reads CASSSNSGQETQYF. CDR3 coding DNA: TGTGCCAGCAGCTCCAACAGCGGGCAAGAGACCCAGTACTTC.

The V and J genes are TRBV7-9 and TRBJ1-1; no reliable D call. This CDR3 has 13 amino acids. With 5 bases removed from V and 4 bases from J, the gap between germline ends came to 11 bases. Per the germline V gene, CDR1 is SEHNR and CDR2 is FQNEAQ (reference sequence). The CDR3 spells CASSVTTGTEAFF. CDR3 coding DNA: TGTGCCAGCAGCGTCACCACTGGCACTGAAGCTTTCTTT. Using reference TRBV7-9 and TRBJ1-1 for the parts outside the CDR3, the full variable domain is DTGVSQNPRHKITKRGQNVTFRCDPISEHNRLYWYRQTLGQGPEFLTYFQNEAQLEKSRLLSDRFSAERPKGSFSTLEIQRTEQGDSAMYLCASSVTTGTEAFFGQGTRLTVV.

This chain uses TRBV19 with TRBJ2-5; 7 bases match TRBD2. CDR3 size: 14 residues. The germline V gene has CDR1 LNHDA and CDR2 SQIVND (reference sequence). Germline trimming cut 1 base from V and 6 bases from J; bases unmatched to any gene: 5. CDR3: CASSIGGGLKTQYF. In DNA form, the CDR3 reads TGTGCCAGTAGTATAGGGGGGGGGTTGAAGACCCAGTACTTC.

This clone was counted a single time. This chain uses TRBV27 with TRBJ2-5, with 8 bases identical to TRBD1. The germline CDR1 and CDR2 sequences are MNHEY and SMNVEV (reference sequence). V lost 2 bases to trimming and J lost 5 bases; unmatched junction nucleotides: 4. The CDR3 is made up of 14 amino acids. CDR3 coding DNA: TGTGCCAGCAGTTTACAGGGGGCAGGGGAGACCCAGTACTTC. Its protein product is CASSLQGAGETQYF.

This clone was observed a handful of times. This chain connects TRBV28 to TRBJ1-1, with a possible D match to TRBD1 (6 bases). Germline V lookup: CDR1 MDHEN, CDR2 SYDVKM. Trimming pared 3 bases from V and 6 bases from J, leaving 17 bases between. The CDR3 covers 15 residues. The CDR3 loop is CASSFGGGGGAEAFF. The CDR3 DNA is TGTGCCAGCAGTTTTGGGGGCGGGGGGGGCGCTGAAGCTTTCTTT.

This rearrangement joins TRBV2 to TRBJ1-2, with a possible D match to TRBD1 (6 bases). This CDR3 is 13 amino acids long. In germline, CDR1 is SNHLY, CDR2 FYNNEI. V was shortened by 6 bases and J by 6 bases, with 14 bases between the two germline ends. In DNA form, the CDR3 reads TGTGCCAGCAGAGACTCCGGACAGAATGGCTACACCTTC. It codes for CASRDSGQNGYTF.

The CDR3 sequence: CATSPPGEQFF. CDR3 coding DNA: TGTGCCACCTCTCCCCCAGGGGAGCAGTTCTTC. The genes are TRBV13 and TRBJ2-1; TRBD1 might be the D (5 bases). The CDR3 is 11 amino acids. From germline, CDR1 is PRHDT and CDR2 FYEKMQ (reference sequence). The germline V and J ends were trimmed by 10 bases and 10 bases, with 14 bases remaining between them.

The CDR3 reads CASSLNSYEQYF. Written as DNA, the CDR3 is TGTGCCAGCAGCTTGAACAGCTACGAGCAGTACTTC. The genes are TRBV7-2 and TRBJ2-7; no reliable D call. Germline V CDR1 and CDR2: SGHTA, FQGNSA. The V end was cut by 3 bases, the J end by 3 bases, with 6 bases between. CDR3 length equals 12 residues.

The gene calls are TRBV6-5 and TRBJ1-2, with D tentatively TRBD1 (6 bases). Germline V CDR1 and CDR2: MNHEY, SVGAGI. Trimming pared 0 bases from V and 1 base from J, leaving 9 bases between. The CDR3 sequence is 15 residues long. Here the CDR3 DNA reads TGTGCCAGCAGTTACTCCCGGACAGTTAACTATGGCTACACCTTC. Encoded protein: CASSYSRTVNYGYTF.

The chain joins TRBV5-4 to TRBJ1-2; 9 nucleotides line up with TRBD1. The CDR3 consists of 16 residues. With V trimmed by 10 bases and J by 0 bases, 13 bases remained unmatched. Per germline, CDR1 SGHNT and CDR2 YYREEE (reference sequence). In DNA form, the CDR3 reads TGTGCCTTCAACGCGGGGACAGGGAGGACTAACTATGGCTACACCTTC. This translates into CAFNAGTGRTNYGYTF.

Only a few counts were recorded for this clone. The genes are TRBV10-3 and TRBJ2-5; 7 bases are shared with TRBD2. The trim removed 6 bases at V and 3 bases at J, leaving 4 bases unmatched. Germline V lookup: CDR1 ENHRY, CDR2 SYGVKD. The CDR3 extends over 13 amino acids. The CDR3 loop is CAIRGGVEETQYF. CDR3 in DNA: TGTGCCATCAGGGGAGGGGTAGAAGAGACCCAGTACTTC.

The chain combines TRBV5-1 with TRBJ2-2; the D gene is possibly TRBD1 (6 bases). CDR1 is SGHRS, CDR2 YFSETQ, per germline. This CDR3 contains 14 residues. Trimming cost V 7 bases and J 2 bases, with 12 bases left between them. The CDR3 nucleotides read TGCGCCAGCTCCCGACAGGTTAACACCGGGGAGCTGTTTTTT. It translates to CASSRQVNTGELFF.

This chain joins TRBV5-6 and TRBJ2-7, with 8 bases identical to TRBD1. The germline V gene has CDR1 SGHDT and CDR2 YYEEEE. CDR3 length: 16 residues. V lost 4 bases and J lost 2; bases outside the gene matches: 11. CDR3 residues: CASSLTGTGLPYEQYV. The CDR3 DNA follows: TGTGCCAGCAGCCTAACCGGGACAGGCCTCCCCTACGAGCAGTACGTC.

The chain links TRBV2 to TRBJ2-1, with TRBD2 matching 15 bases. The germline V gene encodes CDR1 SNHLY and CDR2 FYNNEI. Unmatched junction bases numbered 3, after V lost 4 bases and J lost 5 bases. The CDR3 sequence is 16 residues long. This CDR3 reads CASSGGLAGGHNEQFF. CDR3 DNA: TGTGCCAGCAGTGGAGGACTAGCGGGAGGGCACAATGAGCAGTTCTTC. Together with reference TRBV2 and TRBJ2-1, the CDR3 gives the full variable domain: EPEVTQTPSHQVTQMGQEVILRCVPISNHLYFYWYRQILGQKVEFLVSFYNNEISEKSEIFDDQFSVERPDGSNFTLKIRSTKLEDSAMYFCASSGGLAGGHNEQFFGPGTRLTVL.

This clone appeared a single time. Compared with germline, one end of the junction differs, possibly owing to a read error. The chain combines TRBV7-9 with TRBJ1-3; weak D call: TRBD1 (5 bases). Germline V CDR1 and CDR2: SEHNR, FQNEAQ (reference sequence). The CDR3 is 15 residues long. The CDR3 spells CSSSLVSGSGNTIYF. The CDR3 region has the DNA TGTTCCAGCAGCTTAGTTTCAGGGTCTGGAAACACCATATATTTT.

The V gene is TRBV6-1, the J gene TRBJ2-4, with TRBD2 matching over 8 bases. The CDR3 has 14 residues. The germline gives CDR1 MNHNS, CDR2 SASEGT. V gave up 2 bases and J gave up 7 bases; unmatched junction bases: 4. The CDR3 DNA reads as TGTGCCAGCAGTGAACTTGGCGGGAGGAACATTCAGTACTTC. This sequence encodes CASSELGGRNIQYF.

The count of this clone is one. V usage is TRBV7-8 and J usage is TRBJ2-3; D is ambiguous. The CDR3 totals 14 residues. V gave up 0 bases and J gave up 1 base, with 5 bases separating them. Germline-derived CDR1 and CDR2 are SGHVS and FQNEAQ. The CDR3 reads CASSLALGTDTQYF. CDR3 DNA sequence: TGTGCCAGCAGCTTAGCCTTAGGCACAGATACGCAGTATTTT.

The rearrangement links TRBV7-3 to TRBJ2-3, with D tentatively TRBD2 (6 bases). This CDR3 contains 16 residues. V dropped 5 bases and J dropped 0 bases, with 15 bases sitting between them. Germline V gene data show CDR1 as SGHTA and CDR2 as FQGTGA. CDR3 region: CASSPSSAGSTDTQYF. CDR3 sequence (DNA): TGTGCCAGCAGCCCATCGTCGGCGGGGAGCACAGATACGCAGTATTTT. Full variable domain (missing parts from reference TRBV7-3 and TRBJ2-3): GAGVSQTPSNKVTEKGKYVELRCDPISGHTALYWYRQSLGQGPEFLIYFQGTGAADDSGLPNDRFFAVRPEGSVSTLKIQRTERGDSAVYLCASSPSSAGSTDTQYFGPGTRLTVL.

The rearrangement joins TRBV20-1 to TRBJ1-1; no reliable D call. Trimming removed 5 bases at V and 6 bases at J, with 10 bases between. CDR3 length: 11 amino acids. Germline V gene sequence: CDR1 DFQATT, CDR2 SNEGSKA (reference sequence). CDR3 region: CSAGSGPEAFF. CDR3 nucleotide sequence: TGCAGTGCTGGTAGCGGGCCTGAAGCTTTCTTT.